One TCR beta chain is described in this entry. This clonotype was seen a handful of times. No cognate antigen has been identified for it. No much larger clonotype is one base removed from it; base qualities were not supplied. The TCR beta CDR3 regions were amplified from RNA transcripts. A first-round RT-PCR of the TCR CDR3 used the HTBI primer set with the Qiagen OneStep RT-PCR kit. Libraries were constructed in a second round of multiplex PCR, after which size selection and purification were carried out. Sequencing of the libraries was done on an Illumina HiSeq2000 using paired-end 100 bp reads. Concerning the study's data processing: Raw data were processed with SOAPnuke, discarding reads with adapters, uncalled bases, mean Phred below 15, or no exact constant-primer or identifier match. COPE v1.2.5 was used to merge the high-quality paired reads, and each unique nucleotide sequence was defined as a clonotype. MiTCR v1.1 was used to align the clonotypes against IMGT TRBV, TRBD and TRBJ reference segments. The analysis was restricted to V-J combinations with a frequency above 0.0001, which together covered 99% to 99.2% of the repertoires. A TCS score was defined as the ratio of F50 (clonal expansion) to E x V (chaos), with BLOSUM62-based TCRdist applied between CDR3 peptides within each V-J. Welch's t-statistics and random forest reduced roughly 530 V-J features to roughly 13, which were used in a naive Bayes classifier (R e1071). Thyroid-blood repertoire similarity was quantified with the Morisita-Horn index. In-frame beta chains were kept once TCRdb had trimmed the public reads at Q25 with fastp and called clones with MiXCR. For every CDR3 protein sequence, its rows merge into one entry that carries the most common genes and DNA. V and J calls and clone size were set by TCRdb, not the authors. This sample is represented by 600,000 to 700,000 distinct CDR3 sequences; 40% to 55% of them were singletons. Of the sample, under 8.5% falls within the top ten clones.

This record belongs to a study of T cells in Graves' hyperthyroidism and ophthalmopathy (dated by TCRdb to the late 2010s). About the full investigation: A discovery cohort of about 100 patients, 43 with Graves' ophthalmopathy and about 60 with stable Graves' hyperthyroidism, was used to find distinguishing TCR V-J signatures. Whether ophthalmopathy could be predicted prospectively was tested in an independent validation cohort made up of roughly 19 hyperthyroidism patients plus 17 patients who later progressed to ophthalmopathy. The 100 or so discovery patients were randomly split 7:3 into training and test sets. Thyroid tissue and blood T-cell repertoires from about six Graves' hyperthyroidism patients were also compared in the study. Following sampling, methimazole starting at 30 mg daily was given to hyperthyroidism patients, and high-dose intravenous methylprednisolone was given to ophthalmopathy patients. The paper reports TCR Vbeta CDR3 sequencing of 135 peripheral blood samples: under 45 ophthalmopathy, 75 to 80 hyperthyroidism and approximately 17 progressor patients.

Overall study results and their limits: In validation, progression to ophthalmopathy was predicted by the model with nearly 71% sensitivity and 72.22% specificity, a median of around 5.9 months before onset. A model built on a 13 V-J signature distinguished ophthalmopathy from stable hyperthyroidism, reaching roughly 88% sensitivity and under 84% specificity in cross-validation and 80%/75% in testing. Sample size was not statistically predetermined, and investigators were not blinded to group allocation. Most expanded thyroid clonotypes (frequency above 0.001) were also found in blood, which suggests that blood repertoires may mirror thyroid immune responses.

The germline V gene specifies SQVTM as CDR1 and ANQGSEA as CDR2. V and J lose 1 base and 4 bases, and a span of 7 bases separates them. The CDR3 goes from the cysteine to the phenylalanine over 12 residues. Left in the record is the CDR3 DNA by itself, 36 bases read in frame from the first base. Exclusion was applied to patients with uncontrolled infections, other autoimmune diseases, pregnancy or lactation. Diagnoses were established on the basis of clinical symptoms, serum thyroxine and TRAb, thyroid ultrasound, and orbital computed tomography. Total RNA was extracted using Trizol reagent, and RNA quality was assessed on an Agilent 2100 Bioanalyzer.

The chain joins TRBV29-1 to TRBJ1-1; TRBD1 might be the D gene, on 6 matching bases. Sequenced input: peripheral blood or thyroid tissue (not recorded which). This clonotype was sampled from an adult man with Graves' disease, either hyperthyroidism or ophthalmopathy (not recorded which). The bases are TGCAGCGTTGAAGGGGGGGCCACTGAAGCTTTCTTT. Its protein is CSVEGGATEAFF.